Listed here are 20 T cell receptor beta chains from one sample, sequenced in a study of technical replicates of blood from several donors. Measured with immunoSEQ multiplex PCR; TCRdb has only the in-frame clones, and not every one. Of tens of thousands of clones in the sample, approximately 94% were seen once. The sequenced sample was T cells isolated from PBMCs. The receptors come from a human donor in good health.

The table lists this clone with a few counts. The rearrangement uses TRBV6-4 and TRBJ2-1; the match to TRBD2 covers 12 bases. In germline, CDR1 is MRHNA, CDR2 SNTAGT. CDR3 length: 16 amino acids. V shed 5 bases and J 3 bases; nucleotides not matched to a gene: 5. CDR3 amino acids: CASSNGLAGLYNEQFF. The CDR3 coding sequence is TGTGCCAGCAGTAACGGACTAGCGGGACTCTACAATGAGCAGTTCTTC.

The chain's CDR3 is CASSPHPEGGEKLFF. The CDR3 DNA sequence: TGTGCCAGCAGCCCCCATCCGGAGGGTGGTGAAAAACTGTTTTTT. This chain connects TRBV4-2 to TRBJ1-4; D is undetermined. This CDR3 region has 15 residues. Trimming removed 4 bases from V and 7 bases from J, with 16 bases in between. Germline V lookup: CDR1 LGHNA, CDR2 YNFKEQ.

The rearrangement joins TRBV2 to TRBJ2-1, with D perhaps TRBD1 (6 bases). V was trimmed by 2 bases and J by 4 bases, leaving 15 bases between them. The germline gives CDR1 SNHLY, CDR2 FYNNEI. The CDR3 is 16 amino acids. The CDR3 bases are TGTGCCAGCAGTGAAACGATACAGGGTCGGTACAATGAGCAGTTCTTC. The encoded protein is CASSETIQGRYNEQFF.

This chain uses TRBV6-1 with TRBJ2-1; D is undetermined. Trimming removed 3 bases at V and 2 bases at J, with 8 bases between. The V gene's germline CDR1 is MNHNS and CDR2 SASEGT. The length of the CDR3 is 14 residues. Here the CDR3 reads CASSENNPYNEQFF. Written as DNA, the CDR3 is TGTGCCAGCAGTGAGAACAATCCCTACAATGAGCAGTTCTTC.

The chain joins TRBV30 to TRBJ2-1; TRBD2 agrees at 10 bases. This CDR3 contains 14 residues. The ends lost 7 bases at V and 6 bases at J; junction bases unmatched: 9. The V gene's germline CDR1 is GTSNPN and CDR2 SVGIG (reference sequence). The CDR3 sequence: CASQAGGTGNEQFF. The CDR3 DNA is TGTGCCTCGCAAGCGGGAGGGACGGGCAATGAGCAGTTCTTC.

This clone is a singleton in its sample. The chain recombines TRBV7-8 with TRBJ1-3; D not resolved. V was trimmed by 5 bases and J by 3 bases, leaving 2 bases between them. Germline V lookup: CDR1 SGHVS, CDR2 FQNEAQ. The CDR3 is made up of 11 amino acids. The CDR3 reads CASSLGNTIYF. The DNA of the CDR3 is TGTGCCAGCAGCCTTGGAAACACCATATATTTT.

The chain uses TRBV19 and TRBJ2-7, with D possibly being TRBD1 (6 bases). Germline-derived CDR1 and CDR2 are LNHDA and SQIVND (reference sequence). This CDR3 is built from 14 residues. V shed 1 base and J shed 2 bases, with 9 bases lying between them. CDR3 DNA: TGTGCCAGTAGTATAGCGGGGACAACCTACGAGCAGTACTTC. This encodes CASSIAGTTYEQYF.

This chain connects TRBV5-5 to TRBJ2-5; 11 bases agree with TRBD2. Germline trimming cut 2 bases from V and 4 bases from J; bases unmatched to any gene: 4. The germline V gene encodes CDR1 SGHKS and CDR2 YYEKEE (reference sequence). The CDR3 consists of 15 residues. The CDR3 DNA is TGTGCCAGCAGCTTAACCGGGACTAGCGGAGAGACCCAGTACTTC. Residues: CASSLTGTSGETQYF. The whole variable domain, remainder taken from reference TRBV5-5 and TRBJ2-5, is DAGVTQSPTHLIKTRGQQVTLRCSPISGHKSVSWYQQVLGQGPQFIFQYYEKEERGRGNFPDRFSARQFPNYSSELNVNALLLGDSALYLCASSLTGTSGETQYFGPGTRLLVL.

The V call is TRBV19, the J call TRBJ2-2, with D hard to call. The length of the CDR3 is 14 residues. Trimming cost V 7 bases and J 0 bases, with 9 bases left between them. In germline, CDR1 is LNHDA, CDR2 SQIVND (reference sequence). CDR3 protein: CASNLNANTGELFF. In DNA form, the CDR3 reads TGTGCCAGTAACCTAAACGCGAACACCGGGGAGCTGTTTTTT.

CDR3 nucleotide sequence: TGTGCCAGCTCACCCGAGGGACAGAGGGTCGCCGGGGAGCTGTTTTTT. This translates into CASSPEGQRVAGELFF. The rearrangement joins TRBV18 to TRBJ2-2; the match to TRBD1 covers 7 bases. The germline V gene has CDR1 KGHSH and CDR2 LQKENI. The V and J ends lost 3 bases and 6 bases, in that order; junction bases with no gene match: 10. The CDR3 contains 16 residues.

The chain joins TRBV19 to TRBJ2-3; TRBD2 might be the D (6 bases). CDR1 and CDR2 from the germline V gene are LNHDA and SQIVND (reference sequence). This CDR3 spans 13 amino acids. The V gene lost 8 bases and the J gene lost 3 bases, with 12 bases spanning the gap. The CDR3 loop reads CASGGRGTDTQYF. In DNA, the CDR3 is TGTGCCAGTGGGGGTCGGGGGACAGATACGCAGTATTTT. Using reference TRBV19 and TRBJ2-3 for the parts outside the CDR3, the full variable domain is DGGITQSPKYLFRKEGQNVTLSCEQNLNHDAMYWYRQDPGQGLRLIYYSQIVNDFQKGDIAEGYSVSREKKESFPLTVTSAQKNPTAFYLCASGGRGTDTQYFGPGTRLTVL.

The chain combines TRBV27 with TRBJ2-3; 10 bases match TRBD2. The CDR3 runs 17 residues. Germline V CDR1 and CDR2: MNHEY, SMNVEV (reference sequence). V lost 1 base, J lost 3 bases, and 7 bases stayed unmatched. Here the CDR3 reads CASSLLTAGGPTDTQYF. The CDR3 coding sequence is TGTGCCAGCAGTTTATTGACAGCGGGAGGGCCAACAGATACGCAGTATTTT.

CDR3 coding DNA: TGTGCCAGGACTACCCTGGGAGGCGCTGAAGCTTTCTTT. The encoded protein is CARTTLGGAEAFF. The rearrangement uses TRBV27 and TRBJ1-1; D is unresolved. CDR1 and CDR2 (germline): MNHEY, SMNVEV (reference sequence). V was cut by 9 bases and J by 6 bases, with 17 bases left in between. The CDR3 extends over 13 amino acids.

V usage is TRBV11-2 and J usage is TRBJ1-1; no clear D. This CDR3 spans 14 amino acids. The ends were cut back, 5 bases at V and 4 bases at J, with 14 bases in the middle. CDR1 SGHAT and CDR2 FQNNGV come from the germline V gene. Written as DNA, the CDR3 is TGTGCCAGCAGCCAGACGGGTTCGGGCACTGAAGCTTTCTTT. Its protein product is CASSQTGSGTEAFF. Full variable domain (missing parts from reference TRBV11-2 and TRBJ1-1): EAGVAQSPRYKIIEKRQSVAFWCNPISGHATLYWYQQILGQGPKLLIQFQNNGVVDDSQLPKDRFSAERLKGVDSTLKIQPAKLEDSAVYLCASSQTGSGTEAFFGQGTRLTVV.

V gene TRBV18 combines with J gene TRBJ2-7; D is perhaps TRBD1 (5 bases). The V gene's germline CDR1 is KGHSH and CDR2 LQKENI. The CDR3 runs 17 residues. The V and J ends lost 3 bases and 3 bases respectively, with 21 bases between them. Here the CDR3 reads CASSPRVIRRRLYEQYF. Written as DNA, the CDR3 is TGTGCCAGCTCACCCAGGGTAATAAGACGTCGTCTCTACGAGCAGTACTTC.

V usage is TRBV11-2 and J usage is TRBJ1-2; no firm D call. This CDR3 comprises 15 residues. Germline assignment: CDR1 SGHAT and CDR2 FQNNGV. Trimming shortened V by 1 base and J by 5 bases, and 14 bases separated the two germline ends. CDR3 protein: CASSLGGSEAYGYTF. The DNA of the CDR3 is TGTGCCAGCAGCTTAGGCGGGTCGGAGGCTTATGGCTACACCTTC. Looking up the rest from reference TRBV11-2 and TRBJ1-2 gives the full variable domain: EAGVAQSPRYKIIEKRQSVAFWCNPISGHATLYWYQQILGQGPKLLIQFQNNGVVDDSQLPKDRFSAERLKGVDSTLKIQPAKLEDSAVYLCASSLGGSEAYGYTFGSGTRLTVV.

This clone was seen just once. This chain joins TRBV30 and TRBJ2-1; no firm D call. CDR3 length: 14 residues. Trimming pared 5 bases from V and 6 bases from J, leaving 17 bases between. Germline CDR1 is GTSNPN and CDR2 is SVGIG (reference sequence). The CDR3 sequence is CAWLTVVSCNEQFF. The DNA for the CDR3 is TGTGCCTGGTTAACAGTGGTAAGCTGCAATGAGCAGTTCTTC.

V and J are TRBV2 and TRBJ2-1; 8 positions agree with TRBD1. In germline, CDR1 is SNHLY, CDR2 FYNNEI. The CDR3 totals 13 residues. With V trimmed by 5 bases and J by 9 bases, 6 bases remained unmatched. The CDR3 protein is CASSTRQGSEQFF. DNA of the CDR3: TGTGCCAGCAGTACTAGACAGGGGTCTGAGCAGTTCTTC.

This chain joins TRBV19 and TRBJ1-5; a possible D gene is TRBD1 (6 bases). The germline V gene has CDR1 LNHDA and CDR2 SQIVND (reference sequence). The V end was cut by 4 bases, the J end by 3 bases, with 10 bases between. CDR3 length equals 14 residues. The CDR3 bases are TGTGCCAGTAGTAATTGGGGGCCCAATCAGCCCCAGCATTTT. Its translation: CASSNWGPNQPQHF.

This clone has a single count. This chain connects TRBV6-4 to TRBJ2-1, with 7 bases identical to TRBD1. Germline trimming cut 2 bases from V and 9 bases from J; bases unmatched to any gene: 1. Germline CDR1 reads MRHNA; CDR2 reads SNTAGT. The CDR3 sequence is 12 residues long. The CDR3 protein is CASSDNRGEQFF. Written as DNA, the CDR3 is TGTGCCAGCAGTGACAACAGGGGTGAGCAGTTCTTC.